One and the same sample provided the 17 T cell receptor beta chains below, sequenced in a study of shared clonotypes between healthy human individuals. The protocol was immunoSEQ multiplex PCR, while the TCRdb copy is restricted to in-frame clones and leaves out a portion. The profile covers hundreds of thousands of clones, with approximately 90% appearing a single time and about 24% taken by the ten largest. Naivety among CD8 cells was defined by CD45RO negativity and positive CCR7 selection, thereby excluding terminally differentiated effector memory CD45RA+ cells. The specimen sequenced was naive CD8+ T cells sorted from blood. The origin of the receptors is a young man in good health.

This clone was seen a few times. In DNA form, the CDR3 reads TGTGCCAGCAGTCCAAACGGACTAGCGGGAGTTCCAGATACGCAGTATTTT. Its protein product is CASSPNGLAGVPDTQYF. This chain connects TRBV27 to TRBJ2-3; TRBD2 aligns across 13 bases. Looked up from germline, CDR1 is MNHEY and CDR2 is SMNVEV (reference sequence). CDR3 length: 17 amino acids. Trimming took 5 bases from V and 4 from J; bases not matched to a gene: 9.

CDR3 sequence reads: CASSQAGGWEGRGEQFF. DNA of the CDR3: TGTGCCAGCAGCCAAGCTGGAGGCTGGGAGGGCCGAGGTGAGCAGTTCTTC. This sequence joins TRBV4-2 and TRBJ2-1, with 7 bases lining up with TRBD2. V was pared by 1 base and J by 9 bases, with 15 bases of the junction left unmatched. CDR3 length: 17 residues. Germline V gene data show CDR1 as LGHNA and CDR2 as YNFKEQ.

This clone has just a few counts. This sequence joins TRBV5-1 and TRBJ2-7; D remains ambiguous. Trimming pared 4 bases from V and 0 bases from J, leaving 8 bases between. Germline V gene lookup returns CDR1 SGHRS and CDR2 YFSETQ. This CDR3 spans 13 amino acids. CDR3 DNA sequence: TGCGCCAGCAGCCTGGAATCCTCCTACGAGCAGTACTTC. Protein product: CASSLESSYEQYF.

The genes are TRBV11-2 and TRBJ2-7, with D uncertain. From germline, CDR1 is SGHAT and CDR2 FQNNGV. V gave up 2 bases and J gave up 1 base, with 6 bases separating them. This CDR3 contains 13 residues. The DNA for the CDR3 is TGTGCCAGCAGCTTAAACTTTTCCTACGAGCAGTACTTC. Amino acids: CASSLNFSYEQYF.

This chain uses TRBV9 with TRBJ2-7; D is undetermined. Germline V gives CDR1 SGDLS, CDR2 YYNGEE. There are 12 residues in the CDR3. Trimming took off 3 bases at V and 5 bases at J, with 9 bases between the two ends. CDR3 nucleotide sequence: TGTGCCAGCAGCGCCGGCACACACGAGCAGTACTTC. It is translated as CASSAGTHEQYF.

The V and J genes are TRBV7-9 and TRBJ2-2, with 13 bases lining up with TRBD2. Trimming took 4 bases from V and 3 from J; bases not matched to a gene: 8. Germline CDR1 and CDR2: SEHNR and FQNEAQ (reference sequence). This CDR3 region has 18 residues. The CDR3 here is CASSSGLAGNADTGELFF. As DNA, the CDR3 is TGTGCCAGCAGCTCGGGACTAGCGGGGAATGCGGACACCGGGGAGCTGTTTTTT. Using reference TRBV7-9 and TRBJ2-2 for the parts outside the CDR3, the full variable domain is DTGVSQNPRHKITKRGQNVTFRCDPISEHNRLYWYRQTLGQGPEFLTYFQNEAQLEKSRLLSDRFSAERPKGSFSTLEIQRTEQGDSAMYLCASSSGLAGNADTGELFFGEGSRLTVL.

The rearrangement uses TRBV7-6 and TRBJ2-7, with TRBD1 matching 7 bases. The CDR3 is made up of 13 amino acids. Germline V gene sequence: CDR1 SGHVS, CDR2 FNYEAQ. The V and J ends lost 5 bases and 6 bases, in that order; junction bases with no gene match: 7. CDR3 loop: CASSPRQGSEQYF. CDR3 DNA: TGTGCCAGCAGCCCCAGACAGGGTTCCGAGCAGTACTTC.

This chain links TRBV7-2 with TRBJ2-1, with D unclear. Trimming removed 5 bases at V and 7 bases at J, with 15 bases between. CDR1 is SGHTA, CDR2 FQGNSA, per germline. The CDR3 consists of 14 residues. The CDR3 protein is CASSLVYRRNEQFF. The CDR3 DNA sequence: TGTGCCAGCAGCCTGGTCTACCGGCGTAATGAGCAGTTCTTC.

The CDR3 is CASSGHYYEQYF. The DNA of the CDR3 is TGTGCCAGCTCGGGACACTACTACGAGCAGTACTTC. The chain carries TRBV25-1 and TRBJ2-7, with D maybe TRBD1 (6 bases). Trimming pared 8 bases from V and 3 bases from J, leaving 11 bases between. The CDR3 has 12 amino acids. Germline assignment: CDR1 MGHDK and CDR2 SYGVNS.

CDR3 protein: CASSQSARQPYEQYF. Written as DNA, the CDR3 is TGCGCCAGCAGTCAATCGGCTAGACAGCCCTACGAGCAGTACTTC. The rearrangement uses TRBV23-1 and TRBJ2-7, with TRBD1 as a possible D gene (5 bases). TRBV23-1 is flagged as an ORF with uncertain function. V lost 0 bases to trimming and J lost 2 bases, with 11 bases between them. The CDR3 loop spans 15 amino acids.

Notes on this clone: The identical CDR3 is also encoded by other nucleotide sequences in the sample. CDR3 in DNA: TGCGCCAGCAGCCTCCGACAGGGGGCCTACGAGCAGTACTTC. Translated: CASSLRQGAYEQYF. This chain uses TRBV5-1 with TRBJ2-7; 9 positions agree with TRBD1. Germline V gene lookup returns CDR1 SGHRS and CDR2 YFSETQ. The V and J ends lost 4 bases and 2 bases, in that order; junction bases with no gene match: 4. The CDR3 is made up of 14 amino acids. The complete variable domain, with remaining parts taken from reference TRBV5-1 and TRBJ2-7, reads KAGVTQTPRYLIKTRGQQVTLSCSPISGHRSVSWYQQTPGQGLQFLFEYFSETQRNKGNFPGRFSGRQFSNSRSEMNVSTLELGDSALYLCASSLRQGAYEQYFGPGTRLTVT.

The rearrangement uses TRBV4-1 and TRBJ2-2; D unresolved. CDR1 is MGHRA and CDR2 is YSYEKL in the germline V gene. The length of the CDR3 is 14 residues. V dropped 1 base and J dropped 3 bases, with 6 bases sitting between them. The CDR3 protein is CASSQVSYTGELFF. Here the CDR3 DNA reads TGCGCCAGCAGCCAAGTCTCCTACACCGGGGAGCTGTTTTTT.

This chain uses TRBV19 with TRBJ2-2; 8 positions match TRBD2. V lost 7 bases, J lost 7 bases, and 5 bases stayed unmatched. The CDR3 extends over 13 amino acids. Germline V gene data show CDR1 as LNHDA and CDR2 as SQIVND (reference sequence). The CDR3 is CASTPRGDGELFF. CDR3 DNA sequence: TGTGCCAGTACCCCGCGGGGGGACGGGGAGCTGTTTTTT. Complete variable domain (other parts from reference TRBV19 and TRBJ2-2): DGGITQSPKYLFRKEGQNVTLSCEQNLNHDAMYWYRQDPGQGLRLIYYSQIVNDFQKGDIAEGYSVSREKKESFPLTVTSAQKNPTAFYLCASTPRGDGELFFGEGSRLTVL.

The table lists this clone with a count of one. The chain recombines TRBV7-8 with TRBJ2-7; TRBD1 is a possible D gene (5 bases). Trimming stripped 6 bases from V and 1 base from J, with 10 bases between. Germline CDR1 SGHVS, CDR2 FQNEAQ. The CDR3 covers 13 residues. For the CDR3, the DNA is TGTGCCAGCAGTCACAGGCCTTCCTACGAGCAGTACTTC. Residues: CASSHRPSYEQYF.

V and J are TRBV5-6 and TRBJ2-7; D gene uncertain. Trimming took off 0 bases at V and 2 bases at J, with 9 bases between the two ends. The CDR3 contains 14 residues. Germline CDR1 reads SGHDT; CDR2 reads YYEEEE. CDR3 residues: CASSLEGSTYEQYF. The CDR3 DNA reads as TGTGCCAGCAGCTTGGAAGGCAGTACCTACGAGCAGTACTTC.

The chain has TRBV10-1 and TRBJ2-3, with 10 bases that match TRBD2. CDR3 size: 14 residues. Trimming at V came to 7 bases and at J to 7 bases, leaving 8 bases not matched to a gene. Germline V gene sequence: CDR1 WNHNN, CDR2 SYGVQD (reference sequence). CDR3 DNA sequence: TGCGCCAGCAAAACTAGCGGGAATAGAAATACGCAGTATTTT. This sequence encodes CASKTSGNRNTQYF.

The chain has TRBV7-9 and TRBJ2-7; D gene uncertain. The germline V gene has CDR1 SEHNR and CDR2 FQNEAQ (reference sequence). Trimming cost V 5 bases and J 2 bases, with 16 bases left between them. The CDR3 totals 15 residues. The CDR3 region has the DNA TGTGCCAGCAGCCCGTCAGGTCTAACCGCCTACGAGCAGTACTTC. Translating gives CASSPSGLTAYEQYF. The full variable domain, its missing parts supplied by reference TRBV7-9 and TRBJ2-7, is DTGVSQNPRHKITKRGQNVTFRCDPISEHNRLYWYRQTLGQGPEFLTYFQNEAQLEKSRLLSDRFSAERPKGSFSTLEIQRTEQGDSAMYLCASSPSGLTAYEQYFGPGTRLTVT.